This is a list of T cell receptor beta chains from one sample in a study of neoadjuvant anti-PD-1 for oral cavity cancer. The protocol was immunoSEQ multiplex PCR, while the TCRdb copy is restricted to in-frame clones and leaves out a portion. The profile shows approximately 12,000 clones, 70% to 80% of them singletons. The specimen was PBMCs, collected after nivolumab (anti-PD-1) treatment. The receptors shown here come from a person aged 40 to 85 with oral cavity squamous cell carcinoma. Each CDR3 is given with its conserved first and last residue. A D gene is named only where the DNA matches it firmly. A row's size may be missing; if present it is once, few, many or a size class.

-	TRBJ2-7	-	TRBV7-8	TGTGCCAGCAGCTTAGATTTCGGAGGCCCGGGCGAGCAGTACTTC	CASSLDFGGPGEQYF
-	TRBJ1-1	-	TRBV20-1	TGCAGTGCCCAAAAGAGCACTGAAGCTTTCTTT	CSAQKSTEAFF
-	TRBJ1-1	-	TRBV20-1	TGCAGTGCAAGGGGGGACACTGAAGCTTTCTTT	CSARGDTEAFF
-	TRBJ2-7	-	TRBV7-8	TGTGCCAGCAGCTTGCGTCAGGGGACCTACGAGCAGTACTTC	CASSLRQGTYEQYF
TRBD1	TRBJ1-1	once	TRBV5-4	TGTGCCAGCAGCTCTTACAGGGGAATGAACACTGAAGCTTTCTTT	CASSSYRGMNTEAFF
TRBD2	TRBJ2-1	-	TRBV9	TGTGCCAGCTCTAGAGGCGGGAGCAATTACAATGAGCAGTTCTTC	CASSRGGSNYNEQFF
TRBD1	TRBJ1-2	-	TRBV2	TGTGCCAGCAGTGGGACAGGGGTATATGGCTACACCTTC	CASSGTGVYGYTF
-	TRBJ2-2	-	TRBV29-1	TGCAGCGTTGGGCTAGTGAACACCGGGGAGCTGTTTTTT	CSVGLVNTGELFF
TRBD1	TRBJ2-3	-	TRBV7-3	TGTGCCAGCAGCTTAGGACAGGGAGCAGATACGCAGTATTTT	CASSLGQGADTQYF
TRBD1	TRBJ1-1	once	TRBV5-1	TGCGCCAGCAGCTTGGAAACAGGGGGAATAGGTGAAGCTTTCTTT	CASSLETGGIGEAFF
-	TRBJ1-3	-	TRBV4-1	TGCGCCAGCAGCCAAGGGACCCGCGCTTACCTCTCTGGAAACACCATATATTTT	CASSQGTRAYLSGNTIYF
TRBD2	TRBJ2-1	once	TRBV10-2	TGCGCCAGCAGCTATTCCCTAGCGGGGAACCTCCCGTCGCGCAATGAGCAGTTCTTC	CASSYSLAGNLPSRNEQFF
-	TRBJ2-3	-	TRBV7-2	TGTGCCAGCAGCTTAGCGGGGACCACAGATACGCAGTATTTT	CASSLAGTTDTQYF
TRBD1	TRBJ2-7	-	TRBV5-6	TGTGCCAGCAGCGACGGACAGGCCTACGAGCAGTACTTC	CASSDGQAYEQYF
-	TRBJ1-5	few	TRBV21-1	TGTGCCAGCAGCAAATCGGTAGGGGATAGCAATCAGCCCCAGCATTTT	CASSKSVGDSNQPQHF
-	TRBJ2-3	once	TRBV5-1	TGCGCCAGCAGCTTCAGGACCTACCGATTCACAGATACGCAGTATTTT	CASSFRTYRFTDTQYF
-	TRBJ2-2	-	TRBV11-2	TGTGCCAGCAGCCCCCAGGGGATCGGGGAGCTGTTTTTT	CASSPQGIGELFF
-	TRBJ2-2	once	TRBV7-7	TGTGCCAGCAGCTTCTCCACAGGGAACACCGGGGAGCTGTTTTTT	CASSFSTGNTGELFF
TRBD2	TRBJ2-1	-	TRBV19	TGTGCCAGTAGTATAGGGCTAGCGGTTTTAACTAGCTCCTACAATGAGCAGTTCTTC	CASSIGLAVLTSSYNEQFF
TRBD1	TRBJ1-6	few	TRBV5-1	TGCGCCAGCAGCTTGAACAGGGGGATTACTTCACCCCTCCACTTT	CASSLNRGITSPLHF
-	TRBJ2-7	-	TRBV19	TGTGCCAGTAGTCCATCGGGCGGCGCCTACGAGCAGTACTTC	CASSPSGGAYEQYF
TRBD1	TRBJ1-6	few	TRBV27	TGTGCCAGCAGTTTACGAATGGACAGGGTCCGGTCACCCCTCCACTTT	CASSLRMDRVRSPLHF
-	TRBJ1-2	-	TRBV6-6	TGTGCCAGCAGTTACGGACAGCGAAACTATGGCTACACCTTC	CASSYGQRNYGYTF
-	TRBJ2-3	-	TRBV5-4	TGTGCCAGCAGAGGGAGGGGGGGCAGTACAGATACGCAGTATTTT	CASRGRGGSTDTQYF
-	TRBJ2-4	few	TRBV2	TGTGCCAGCAGGGAAGGGACGAACCTTTGGAGAAACATTCAGTACTTC	CASREGTNLWRNIQYF
-	TRBJ2-1	-	TRBV7-9	TGTGCCAGCAGCTTAGCGACTTTGGCGGGCTCCTACAATGAGCAGTTCTTC	CASSLATLAGSYNEQFF
-	TRBJ1-3	few	TRBV30	TGTGCCTGGAGTACCCGAGGGGGGGTTACTGGAAACACCATATATTTT	CAWSTRGGVTGNTIYF
-	TRBJ2-7	-	TRBV30	TGTGCCTGGAACATAGGAGGCCCCAACTACGAGCAGTACTTC	CAWNIGGPNYEQYF
TRBD1	TRBJ2-2	-	TRBV5-8	TGTGCCAGCAGCTTGTTAGAGGGGGCGGACACCGGGGAGCTGTTTTTT	CASSLLEGADTGELFF
TRBD2	TRBJ2-3	-	TRBV5-1	TGCGCCAGCAGCTCCTGGACTAGCGGGGTACCAGGGGAGTATTTT	CASSSWTSGVPGEYF
-	TRBJ1-2	-	TRBV6-5	TGTGCCAGCAGTTGGGGGCGCACCTATGGCTACACCTTC	CASSWGRTYGYTF
-	TRBJ1-1	-	TRBV6-1	TGTGCCAGCAGTTCCGGGACGCACGGCGGGGCTTTCTTT	CASSSGTHGGAFF
TRBD2	TRBJ2-7	-	TRBV5-5	TGTGCCAGCAGCTCCTTAGCGGGAGGGACCTACGAGCAGTACTTC	CASSSLAGGTYEQYF
-	TRBJ2-2	-	TRBV10-3	TGTGCCATCAGCAAGGGGGACGGCACCGGGGAGCTGTTTTTT	CAISKGDGTGELFF
TRBD1	TRBJ1-5	-	TRBV2	TGTGCCAGCAGTGAAAAGACAGGGCTCAATCAGCCCCAGCATTTT	CASSEKTGLNQPQHF
-	TRBJ2-7	-	TRBV7-9	TGTGCCAGCAGCTCGCACCGGGACACCGACTCGTACGTTGAGCAGTACTTC	CASSSHRDTDSYVEQYF